The rows below give T cell receptor beta chains drawn from one sample of a study of blood T cell repertoires in COVID-19. Clones were sequenced by immunoSEQ multiplex PCR, and TCRdb holds only the in-frame ones, with some missing. The sample carries 150,000 to 200,000 clones, about four fifths recorded once. Sample: peripheral blood. The receptors were sampled from a woman at least 80 years old with active or convalescent COVID-19. CDR3s leave out the opening cysteine and the closing phenylalanine or tryptophan.

V gene: TRBV6-6; J gene: TRBJ1-4; CDR3 protein: ASSDGQTNEKLF
V gene: TRBV6-5; J gene: TRBJ1-2; CDR3 protein: ASSYSDNNYGYT
V gene: TRBV2; J gene: TRBJ1-2; CDR3 protein: ASDRVEGYT
V gene: TRBV5-1; J gene: TRBJ2-5; CDR3 protein: ASSLSSGSLGIKTQY
V gene: TRBV6-2/TRBV6-3; J gene: TRBJ2-7; CDR3 protein: ASSWGWLAASYEQY
V gene: TRBV9; J gene: TRBJ1-1; CDR3 protein: ASSPPTSLPAF
V gene: TRBV28; J gene: TRBJ2-1; CDR3 protein: ASSQLIMTGGNEQF
V gene: TRBV9; J gene: TRBJ2-7; CDR3 protein: ASSPRQGALTYEQY
V gene: TRBV27; J gene: TRBJ2-5; CDR3 protein: ASSSLAGAPETQY
V gene: TRBV25-1; J gene: TRBJ2-5; CDR3 protein: ASSDPYWDSGQETQY
V gene: TRBV10-3; J gene: TRBJ2-1; CDR3 protein: AISERREQF
V gene: TRBV15; J gene: TRBJ2-7; CDR3 protein: ATSRGLESGLFWQY
V gene: TRBV19; J gene: TRBJ2-6; CDR3 protein: ASTPHRVGLSGANVLT
V gene: TRBV28; J gene: TRBJ1-1; CDR3 protein: ASDSENPHLLGAF
V gene: TRBV25-1; J gene: TRBJ2-7; CDR3 protein: ASSGGLPSYEQY
V gene: TRBV14; J gene: TRBJ2-2; CDR3 protein: ASSQELAGVPGELF